This TCR beta chain was obtained from a study of molecular identifiers for immune sequencing clone quantification. Sorting defined naive CD8 T cells as CD8+CD4-CCR7+CD45RA+. Previously published methods and listed TCR primers were used for the bulk TCR libraries. A single record per CDR3 protein comes from TCRdb applying MiXCR to the PCR reads. Found here are roughly 630,000 distinct CDR3 sequences, around 25% of them singletons; the top ten hold roughly 0.83%. The V segment lost 5 bases and the J segment 5 bases; nucleotides outside the gene matches: 8. This CDR3 has 14 amino acids. From germline, CDR1 is SGDLS and CDR2 YYNGEE. Findings and limits, study-wide: Over 99% of CMV-specific effector molecules, but under 1% of naive ones, were in clones above 20 copies.

This clonotype was counted ten times or more. The antigen remains undetermined. This chain connects TRBV9 to TRBJ2-3; TRBD2 matches at 7 bases. This receptor was obtained from a human donor in good health. Some libraries in this study had Jurkat cell RNA spiked in. The material sequenced was naive CD8+ T cells from blood, with Jurkat cell RNA spiked in. Described subset: FACS-sorted CD8+CD4-CCR7+CD45RA+ naive T cells. In DNA, the CDR3 is TGTGCCAGCAGTCTTGCGGGAGTGATAGATACGCAGTATTTT. Protein sequence: CASSLAGVIDTQYF.